A single sample is the source of the 32 T cell receptor beta chains below, sequenced in a study of post-analysis software for immune sequencing data (dated by TCRdb to about 2015). Paper-wide results and their limitations: Four to six TRBV segments, including TRBV5-6, TRBV5-1 and TRBV20-1, were significantly more frequent in patients than controls.

Antigens of these TCRs are unknown. Library preparation used PCR. The run used an Illumina HiSeq 2500. Unique molecular identifiers were incorporated into TCR beta cDNA libraries to reduce PCR and sequencing biases. Using fastp at Q25 and MiXCR, TCRdb reprocessed the public reads and kept productive beta chains. Rows with a matching CDR3 protein are joined into one entry that keeps the most common DNA and genes. The sample table holds hundreds of thousands of distinct CDR3 sequences, of which over 45% were seen once. The biggest ten clones account for about 10% of the sample. The sample consisted of blood. Receptors were obtained from a girl aged 2 to 9 with multiple sclerosis.

The chain is built from TRBV5-6 and TRBJ2-5, with a tentative D call TRBD2 (6 bases). The CDR3 has 13 residues. V shed 4 bases and J shed 3 bases, with 10 bases lying between them. Germline CDR1 SGHDT, CDR2 YYEEEE. CDR3 region: CASSRDFEETQYF. Here the CDR3 DNA reads TGTGCCAGCAGCCGGGACTTTGAAGAGACCCAGTACTTC.

The rearrangement uses TRBV10-3 and TRBJ2-1, with 7 positions matching TRBD2. Germline CDR1 reads ENHRY; CDR2 reads SYGVKD. The CDR3 length is 14 residues. V was pared by 3 bases and J by 6 bases, with 5 bases of the junction left unmatched. CDR3 in amino acids: CAISEGLAANEQFF. DNA of the CDR3: TGTGCCATCAGTGAAGGGCTAGCGGCCAATGAGCAGTTCTTC.

The chain joins TRBV29-1 to TRBJ2-5, with D possibly being TRBD1 (5 bases). Germline values: CDR1 SQVTM, CDR2 ANQGSEA. V was cut by 2 bases and J by 4 bases, with 11 bases left in between. This CDR3 contains 13 residues. CDR3 bases: TGCAGCGTTGAAACGACAGCTGGAGAGACCCAGTACTTC. Its translation: CSVETTAGETQYF.

This chain uses TRBV4-2 with TRBJ2-5; 9 bases line up with TRBD2. Trimming took 4 bases from V and 4 from J; bases not matched to a gene: 10. The CDR3 contains 16 residues. Germline V gene data show CDR1 as LGHNA and CDR2 as YNFKEQ. DNA for the CDR3: TGTGCCAGCAGCCCCATAGCGGGAGTAAGGGGAGAGACCCAGTACTTC. As protein: CASSPIAGVRGETQYF.

This clonotype turned up a few times. The DNA for the CDR3 is TGTGCCAGCAGTGAAGCGGGGAGTCGCTCCTATAATTCACCCCTCCACTTT. The encoded protein is CASSEAGSRSYNSPLHF. This chain connects TRBV6-1 to TRBJ1-6; D unresolved. V was pared by 0 bases and J by 0 bases, with 9 bases between. The CDR3 is 17 amino acids. Germline CDR1 MNHNS, CDR2 SASEGT.

This clonotype showed up just a few times. The genes are TRBV15 and TRBJ2-1; D is perhaps TRBD1 or TRBD2 (5 bases each). Germline V gene data show CDR1 as LNHNV and CDR2 as YYDKDF (reference sequence). V gave up 0 bases and J gave up 7 bases, with 19 bases separating them. This CDR3 has 17 residues. The CDR3 DNA reads as TGTGCCACCAGCAGAGATCGGGACGGGATATGGTCTAATGAGCAGTTCTTC. The encoded protein is CATSRDRDGIWSNEQFF.

This clonotype was seen a few times. The genes are TRBV6-5 and TRBJ1-2; D uncertain. Germline CDR1 and CDR2: MNHEY and SVGAGI. V lost 2 bases and J lost 4, with 14 bases in between. The CDR3 contains 15 residues. CDR3 bases: TGTGCCAGCAGTTACGACCGACGTGTCGGCTATGGCTACACCTTC. Translating it yields CASSYDRRVGYGYTF.

V usage is TRBV29-1 and J usage is TRBJ1-2; 10 nucleotides match TRBD1. This CDR3 comprises 13 residues. J was trimmed by 7 bases and V by 7 bases; bases with no gene match: 9. Germline CDR1 reads SQVTM; CDR2 reads ANQGSEA. The CDR3 protein is CSASGTGDFGYTF. The CDR3 DNA reads TGCAGCGCCTCCGGGACAGGGGACTTTGGCTACACCTTC.

This clonotype was detected only once. The chain employs TRBV7-2 and TRBJ2-1; a possible D gene is TRBD2 (6 bases). The germline gives CDR1 SGHTA, CDR2 FQGNSA. Trimming left V 5 bases short and J 0 bases short, with 11 bases between. The CDR3 spans 15 residues. CDR3 nucleotides: TGTGCCAGCAGCCCGGGGGTAAACTCCTACAATGAGCAGTTCTTC. It codes for CASSPGVNSYNEQFF. The whole variable domain, remainder taken from reference TRBV7-2 and TRBJ2-1, is GAGVSQSPSNKVTEKGKDVELRCDPISGHTALYWYRQSLGQGLEFLIYFQGNSAPDKSGLPSDRFSAERTGGSVSTLTIQRTQQEDSAVYLCASSPGVNSYNEQFFGPGTRLTVL.

This chain connects TRBV10-3 to TRBJ1-2; D may be TRBD1 (5 bases). Trimming removed 2 bases at V and 6 bases at J, with 7 bases between. CDR3 length equals 12 residues. In germline, CDR1 is ENHRY, CDR2 SYGVKD. CDR3 DNA sequence: TGTGCCATCAGTGAGGCCAGGGATGGCTACACCTTC. Residues: CAISEARDGYTF.

V is TRBV29-1 and J is TRBJ1-4; tentatively, D is TRBD1 (5 bases). The CDR3 consists of 10 residues. Germline CDR1 SQVTM, CDR2 ANQGSEA. Trimming removed 7 bases from V and 6 bases from J, with 6 bases in between. The DNA of the CDR3 is TGCAGCGGGGGCGATGAAAAACTGTTTTTT. This translates into CSGGDEKLFF.

This clonotype was counted between two and nine times. The J gene is TRBJ2-7, the V gene TRBV27; D unclear. The CDR3 loop spans 13 amino acids. The germline gives CDR1 MNHEY, CDR2 SMNVEV (reference sequence). Between the trimmed V and J ends, which lost 6 bases and 3 bases, there was a span of 12 bases. CDR3 nucleotides: TGTGCCAGCAGGAAGGATGGCGTCTACGAGCAGTACTTC. This translates into CASRKDGVYEQYF.

The CDR3 region has the DNA TGCGCCAGCAGCACCGGGGTTAGCGAGACCCAGTACTTC. This encodes CASSTGVSETQYF. The genes are TRBV5-1 and TRBJ2-5; a weak D match, TRBD2 (5 bases). This CDR3 spans 13 amino acids. Germline V gene lookup returns CDR1 SGHRS and CDR2 YFSETQ. Trimming stripped 4 bases from V and 5 bases from J, with 12 bases between.

The chain carries TRBV7-8 and TRBJ1-5, with 7 bases fitting TRBD1. With V trimmed by 2 bases and J by 3 bases, 4 bases remained unmatched. This CDR3 is built from 15 residues. Per the germline V gene, CDR1 is SGHVS and CDR2 is FQNEAQ. CDR3 loop: CASSLYRGINQPQHF. The CDR3 coding sequence is TGTGCCAGCAGCTTATACAGGGGAATCAATCAGCCCCAGCATTTT.

The chain has TRBV5-6 and TRBJ2-7, with a weak D call TRBD2 (5 bases). CDR1 SGHDT and CDR2 YYEEEE come from the germline V gene. The CDR3 sequence is 12 residues long. Between the trimmed V and J ends, which lost 2 bases and 2 bases, there was a span of 5 bases. CDR3: CASSFGTYEQYF. The DNA of the CDR3 is TGTGCCAGCAGCTTCGGGACCTACGAGCAGTACTTC.

Worth noting for this clonotype: A read error may account for a junction end that differs from germline. The chain employs TRBV20-1 and TRBJ1-2; 7 bases agree with TRBD1. Germline values: CDR1 DFQATT, CDR2 SNEGSKA (reference sequence). This CDR3 contains 13 residues. The CDR3 sequence: CSVRQGSGYGYTF. The CDR3 coding sequence is TGCAGTGTTAGACAGGGTTCGGGCTATGGCTACACCTTC.

The genes are TRBV7-2 and TRBJ2-1; TRBD2 might be the D (6 bases). CDR3 size: 15 residues. Trimming left V 5 bases short and J 12 bases short, with 23 bases between. CDR1 is SGHTA, CDR2 FQGNSA, per germline. The CDR3 DNA is TGTGCCAGCAGCCCTGGGGGGACTGGGGGTAGCAGGCAGTTCTTC. Amino acids: CASSPGGTGGSRQFF.

This clonotype was picked up a small number of times. The rearrangement uses TRBV7-9 and TRBJ1-2, with D hard to call. The CDR3 contains 13 residues. V gave up 3 bases and J gave up 2 bases, with 7 bases separating them. Germline V CDR1 and CDR2: SEHNR, FQNEAQ (reference sequence). CDR3 amino acids: CASSFTGNYGYTF. The CDR3 DNA follows: TGTGCCAGCAGCTTCACGGGAAACTATGGCTACACCTTC.

V is TRBV7-2 and J is TRBJ2-1, with D uncertain. Trimming removed 1 base from V and 13 bases from J, with 5 bases in between. The CDR3 consists of 10 residues. Germline lookup yields CDR1 SGHTA and CDR2 FQGNSA. CDR3 loop: CASSLGYQFF. CDR3 sequence (DNA): TGTGCCAGCAGCTTAGGATACCAGTTCTTC. Complete variable domain (other parts from reference TRBV7-2 and TRBJ2-1): GAGVSQSPSNKVTEKGKDVELRCDPISGHTALYWYRQSLGQGLEFLIYFQGNSAPDKSGLPSDRFSAERTGGSVSTLTIQRTQQEDSAVYLCASSLGYQFFGPGTRLTVL.

The chain combines TRBV7-2 with TRBJ2-3; no definite D call. The V end lost 2 bases, the J end lost 1 base, and 7 bases lay between the germline ends. CDR3 length: 14 amino acids. The V gene's germline CDR1 is SGHTA and CDR2 FQGNSA. The CDR3 reads CASSLNMGTDTQYF. CDR3 DNA: TGTGCCAGCAGCTTAAACATGGGCACAGATACGCAGTATTTT.

The genes are TRBV12-3 or TRBV12-4 and TRBJ2-3; unclear D gene. There are 12 residues in the CDR3. V was pared by 3 bases and J by 5 bases, with 6 bases between. The CDR3 sequence: CASSFDQDTQYF. CDR3 in DNA: TGTGCCAGCAGTTTTGATCAAGATACGCAGTATTTT.

This clonotype was recorded a few times. J is TRBJ2-5 and V is TRBV7-6, with D unresolved. Germline V gene data show CDR1 as SGHVS and CDR2 as FNYEAQ. The CDR3 contains 15 residues. The V and J ends lost 2 bases and 1 base respectively, with 11 bases between them. The CDR3, as DNA: TGTGCCAGCAGCTTATTTTCCGTCGGCCAAGAGACCCAGTACTTC. It translates to CASSLFSVGQETQYF.

The chain carries TRBV5-1 and TRBJ2-7, with 8 nucleotides matching TRBD1. This CDR3 contains 16 residues. Germline CDR1 is SGHRS and CDR2 is YFSETQ. The trim removed 4 bases at V and 2 bases at J, leaving 11 bases unmatched. The CDR3 DNA reads as TGCGCCAGCAGCCTGGAACAGGGGGTCCCCACCTACGAGCAGTACTTC. Its protein is CASSLEQGVPTYEQYF. Full variable domain (outside the CDR3, taken from reference TRBV5-1 and TRBJ2-7): KAGVTQTPRYLIKTRGQQVTLSCSPISGHRSVSWYQQTPGQGLQFLFEYFSETQRNKGNFPGRFSGRQFSNSRSEMNVSTLELGDSALYLCASSLEQGVPTYEQYFGPGTRLTVT.

The J gene is TRBJ1-1, the V gene TRBV27; D is uncertain. The V end lost 3 bases, the J end lost 11 bases, and 10 bases lay between the germline ends. The CDR3 contains 11 residues. From germline, CDR1 is MNHEY and CDR2 SMNVEV (reference sequence). The CDR3 reads CASSFTGIAFF. The CDR3 DNA follows: TGTGCCAGCAGTTTCACCGGGATCGCTTTCTTT.

This rearrangement joins TRBV4-2 to TRBJ2-3, with TRBD2 identical over 8 bases. J was trimmed by 3 bases and V by 2 bases; bases with no gene match: 4. CDR1 and CDR2 from the germline V gene are LGHNA and YNFKEQ. CDR3 length: 15 amino acids. CDR3 nucleotide sequence: TGTGCCAGCAGCCAATCAGCGGGAGTGACAGATACGCAGTATTTT. This gives the protein CASSQSAGVTDTQYF.

The chain links TRBV7-9 to TRBJ1-5; weak D call: TRBD1 (6 bases). Germline loops: CDR1 SEHNR, CDR2 FQNEAQ (reference sequence). Trimming took 2 bases from V and 0 from J, leaving 11 bases between them. This CDR3 has 16 amino acids. CDR3 in amino acids: CASSLWTANSNQPQHF. CDR3 coding DNA: TGTGCCAGCAGCTTATGGACAGCTAATAGCAATCAGCCCCAGCATTTT. Complete variable domain (other parts from reference TRBV7-9 and TRBJ1-5): DTGVSQNPRHKITKRGQNVTFRCDPISEHNRLYWYRQTLGQGPEFLTYFQNEAQLEKSRLLSDRFSAERPKGSFSTLEIQRTEQGDSAMYLCASSLWTANSNQPQHFGDGTRLSIL.

This clonotype was found once. V usage is TRBV2 and J usage is TRBJ2-7, with 10 bases that match TRBD2. The last part of the DNA fits TRBJ2-5 better; the J call may be wrong. CDR1 and CDR2 from the germline V gene are SNHLY and FYNNEI. The CDR3 has 15 residues. Written as DNA, the CDR3 is TGTGCCAGCAGCTTTTCTCTAGCGGGGGAAGAGACCCAGTACTTC. Amino acids: CASSFSLAGEETQYF.

The chain employs TRBV7-2 and TRBJ2-3; D might be TRBD1 (7 bases). Germline V lookup: CDR1 SGHTA, CDR2 FQGNSA. The CDR3 is made up of 13 amino acids. The V and J ends lost 8 bases and 3 bases respectively, with 12 bases between them. The chain's CDR3 is CASGQGGTDTQYF. In DNA form, the CDR3 reads TGTGCCAGCGGCCAGGGGGGAACAGATACGCAGTATTTT.

The J gene is TRBJ1-1, the V gene TRBV6-5; maybe TRBD1 (5 bases). This CDR3 has 15 amino acids. V was cut by 6 bases and J by 4 bases, with 18 bases left in between. Germline V gene sequence: CDR1 MNHEY, CDR2 SVGAGI. The CDR3 nucleotides are TGTGCCAGCAGAGGGGAGAAGTGGGCGGGCACTGAAGCTTTCTTT. Protein product: CASRGEKWAGTEAFF.

This clonotype has more than one count but fewer than ten. V is TRBV2 and J is TRBJ2-1; unclear D gene. The germline V gene has CDR1 SNHLY and CDR2 FYNNEI. V lost 5 bases, J lost 5 bases, and 7 bases lay in between. The CDR3 runs to 12 residues. The CDR3 loop reads CASSTPNNEQFF. For the CDR3, the DNA is TGTGCCAGCAGTACCCCGAACAATGAGCAGTTCTTC.

The J gene is TRBJ2-1, the V gene TRBV5-1; 12 bases align to TRBD2. The CDR3 has 17 amino acids. The germline gives CDR1 SGHRS, CDR2 YFSETQ. The V gene end was trimmed by 4 bases and the J gene end by 1 base; junction bases not matched to a gene: 6. The CDR3 nucleotides are TGCGCCAGCAGCAACCGGGGACTAGCGGGTTCCTACAATGAGCAGTTCTTC. It codes for CASSNRGLAGSYNEQFF. The variable domain in full, with the rest retrieved from reference TRBV5-1 and TRBJ2-1, is KAGVTQTPRYLIKTRGQQVTLSCSPISGHRSVSWYQQTPGQGLQFLFEYFSETQRNKGNFPGRFSGRQFSNSRSEMNVSTLELGDSALYLCASSNRGLAGSYNEQFFGPGTRLTVL.

This clonotype was observed a single time. V gene TRBV5-5 combines with J gene TRBJ2-1; 9 positions agree with TRBD2. V trimming: 4 bases; J trimming: 5 bases; junction bases outside the gene matches: 13. The CDR3 covers 17 residues. Germline V gives CDR1 SGHKS, CDR2 YYEKEE (reference sequence). CDR3 residues: CASSPAGASGAHNEQFF. The CDR3 nucleotides read TGTGCCAGCAGCCCGGCAGGGGCTAGCGGGGCGCACAATGAGCAGTTCTTC.